This T cell receptor beta chain was profiled in a study of CXCR3-negative and CXCR3-positive naive CD8 T cells. For this clonotype: Its antigen remains unknown.

The libraries of TRB cDNA were constructed through 5' RACE using UMI labels. After re-calling the 5' RACE reads, TCRdb lists one entry per CDR3 protein, DNA absent. In all, the sample yields approximately 41,000 distinct CDR3 sequences. The CDR3 runs 14 residues. Germline V CDR1 and CDR2: MNHEY, SVGEGT. Study-level results: Memory, not naive, CXCR3-negative and CXCR3-positive cells differed in TRBV-TRBJ usage. Fresh PBMCs went into most assays, and CXCR3 expression partly declined after cryopreservation.

The specimen was memory CD8+ T cells from blood. The V call is TRBV6-2 or TRBV6-3, the J call TRBJ2-5; absent DNA, TCRdb's TRBD1 call cannot be checked. This sequence was found in a human donor in good health. Some clones in this sample may be carry-over from other donors' samples. CDR3 amino acids: CASSSDRVAETQYF.